Listed below are T cell receptor beta chains from one sample, sequenced in a study of PD-1 blockade in classical Hodgkin lymphoma. The protocol was immunoSEQ multiplex PCR, while the TCRdb copy is restricted to in-frame clones and leaves out a portion. The data contain 15,000 or so clones, around 93% of them singletons. The sequencing sample was made of CD8+ T cells from blood. These receptors originate from a human donor with classical Hodgkin lymphoma. Each CDR3 is given without its conserved first and last residue.

CDR3 length	V gene	CDR3 protein
11	TRBV6-5	ASSYVSGNEQY
16	TRBV13	ASSSTGLAGPKYNEQF
13	TRBV23-1	ASSMLAGDQNEQF
13	TRBV2	ASSDQFRGLDEQF
15	TRBV7-8	ASSLLAGGGSTDTQY
14	TRBV7-8	ASSSNSGRGTDTQY
13	TRBV4-1	ASSPLGLWPGELF
14	TRBV7-9	ASSLAELSLGYEQY
10	TRBV6-5	ASSYTNQPQH
13	TRBV9	ASSVGLAGATEQF
12	TRBV6-1	ASSESGVSYEQY
13	TRBV27	ASIPGTSGNNEQF
13	TRBV5-1	ASSPGQAVQETQY
11	TRBV10-1	ASSESSGREQF
14	TRBV11-2	ASSPTSGRRYPNQF
13	TRBV6-5	ASSYSGLAGEGQF
11	TRBV7-9	ASIPGSSETQY
11	TRBV13	ASSRGVNTEAF
14	TRBV12-2	ASRLVNRGALKTQY
11	TRBV4-1	ASSQMERSEQY
14	TRBV27	ASSLSSGTSANTQY
14	TRBV9	ASSGPERENFYEQY
15	TRBV10-1	ASSWTACTPVEETQY
11	TRBV30	AWTPRQNTEAF
15	TRBV7-6	ASSPVSLKGFNYGYT
14	TRBV27	ASTPGTGRTSGELF
14	TRBV14	ASSQVGGGYMDEQF
13	TRBV14	ASSPLLSSYNEQF
14	TRBV11-2	ASSPQYQRGYNEQF
13	TRBV7-2	ASSYKQGLNTEAF
13	TRBV4-1	ASSQGDRGRTEAF
13	TRBV4-2	ASSQDLGGADTQY
13	TRBV9	ASSPEGTGSTEAF
12	TRBV4-1	ASSQRLAANEQF
17	TRBV28	ASSLPLYQDPKVQDTQY
12	TRBV27	ASSLAGTNQPQH
17	TRBV7-9	ASSWGGAGSYPGTGELF
16	TRBV28	ASSLYWTTQSRGGELF
10	TRBV10-3	AISESPYEQY
12	TRBV27	ASSYPDSYNEQF
11	TRBV6-1	ASSPLGVVGYT
9	TRBV7-9	ASTPLGEQF